The rows below give T cell receptor beta chains drawn from one sample of a study of early T cells in non-severe SARS-CoV-2 infection. In TCRdb, the 5' RACE reads were re-called with MiXCR into one record per CDR3 protein. This table has some 36,000 distinct CDR3 sequences, 5.5% to 7.5% appearing once. Sample: whole blood. Every receptor here comes from an adult who was a healthcare worker with PCR-confirmed SARS-CoV-2 infection or an uninfected control (not recorded which). CDR3s include the opening cysteine and the closing phenylalanine or tryptophan. D genes are given only for firm matches. Size is stated for part of the rows, as once, few or many counts, or as a class when the clone is expanded.

V gene,D gene,J gene,clone size,CDR3 protein,CDR3 DNA
TRBV27,.,TRBJ2-2,.,CTSSLRAGELFF,TGTACCAGCAGTTTGAGGGCCGGGGAGCTGTTTTTT
TRBV27,.,TRBJ2-7,many,CASSSQGITYEQYF,TGTGCCAGCAGTTCCCAGGGGATCACCTACGAGCAGTACTTC
TRBV11-3,.,TRBJ2-1,.,CASSPLQGNEQFF,TGTGCCAGCAGCCCTCTACAGGGAAATGAGCAGTTCTTC
TRBV7-6,TRBD1,TRBJ2-2,many,CASSLTFDRDGTGELFF,TGTGCCAGCAGCTTAACATTCGACAGGGATGGCACCGGGGAGCTGTTTTTT
TRBV20-1,TRBD2,TRBJ2-4,many,CSAVVAGGPVQYF,TGCAGTGCAGTGGTAGCGGGAGGGCCGGTTCAGTACTTC
TRBV30,.,TRBJ2-6,few,CAWSVRGAGANVLTF,TGTGCCTGGAGTGTACGGGGTGCTGGGGCCAACGTCCTGACTTTC
TRBV4-1,.,TRBJ2-6,many,CASSQGGLRSGANVLTF,TGCGCCAGCAGCCAAGGGGGGTTGAGAAGTGGGGCCAACGTCCTGACTTTC
TRBV9,TRBD1,TRBJ2-1,many,CASSLGQGNEQFF,TGTGCCAGCAGCCTCGGACAGGGCAATGAGCAGTTCTTC
TRBV6-5,.,TRBJ2-1,few,CASSEPGPEQFF,TGTGCCAGCAGTGAACCAGGCCCTGAGCAGTTCTTC
TRBV12-3/TRBV12-4,TRBD2,TRBJ2-5,few,CASSSGLAGGPGEETQYF,TGTGCCAGCAGTTCTGGACTAGCGGGAGGGCCGGGGGAAGAGACCCAGTACTTC
TRBV7-9,.,TRBJ1-6,few,CASSLGYSPLHF,TGTGCCAGCAGCTTGGGCTATTCACCCCTCCACTTT
TRBV27,.,TRBJ2-1,few,CASSLTGSYNEQFF,TGTGCCAGCAGTTTAACCGGTTCCTACAATGAGCAGTTCTTC
TRBV29-1,.,TRBJ2-3,many,CSVDVNSNTDTQYF,TGCAGCGTTGATGTTAACTCCAACACAGATACGCAGTATTTT
TRBV29-1,TRBD2,TRBJ2-1,few,CSVVPGLAGNEQFF,TGCAGCGTTGTGCCAGGACTAGCGGGAAATGAGCAGTTCTTC
TRBV7-2,.,TRBJ2-1,.,CASSATSFHEQFF,TGTGCCAGCAGCGCAACTAGCTTCCATGAGCAGTTCTTC
TRBV15,.,TRBJ2-1,.,CATSRERGPGNEQFF,TGTGCCACCAGCAGAGAGAGGGGCCCTGGCAATGAGCAGTTCTTC
TRBV20-1,.,TRBJ2-7,few,CSAAASFNEQYF,TGCAGTGCAGCCGCCTCTTTCAACGAGCAGTACTTC
TRBV10-1,.,TRBJ2-7,many,CASSLSSYEQYF,TGCGCCAGCAGCCTGAGTTCCTACGAGCAGTACTTC
TRBV14,.,TRBJ1-1,.,CASSHPNLGEAFF,TGTGCCAGCAGCCACCCCAATTTGGGAGAAGCTTTCTTT
TRBV28,.,TRBJ2-1,few,CASSLGRPYNEQFF,TGTGCCAGCAGTTTAGGGCGGCCGTACAATGAGCAGTTCTTC
TRBV28,.,TRBJ2-7,many,CASSVLLRGSYEQYF,TGTGCCAGCAGTGTCCTACTCCGCGGTAGCTACGAGCAGTACTTC
TRBV5-1,.,TRBJ2-5,many,CASSLTGSPETQYF,TGCGCCAGCAGCTTAACAGGGTCCCCAGAGACCCAGTACTTC
TRBV18,TRBD2,TRBJ2-1,many,CASSPTPIAGDYNEQFF,TGTGCCAGCTCACCCACACCTATAGCGGGGGACTACAATGAGCAGTTCTTC
TRBV27,.,TRBJ2-1,medium-sized,CASSFSGSNEQFF,TGTGCCAGCAGTTTTTCCGGGTCCAATGAGCAGTTCTTC
TRBV10-3,.,TRBJ1-5,.,CAISEQGNQPQHF,TGTGCCATCAGTGAACAGGGCAATCAGCCCCAGCATTTT
TRBV28,.,TRBJ2-7,.,CASSPRSDGVCKQYF,TGTGCCAGCAGTCCGCGATCCGACGGTGTCTGCAAGCAGTACTTC
TRBV4-3,.,TRBJ2-7,few,CASSQVGQSSYEQYF,TGCGCCAGCAGCCAAGTCGGACAGAGCTCCTACGAGCAGTACTTC
TRBV14,.,TRBJ2-1,.,CASSQDNYRKQFF,TGTGCCAGCAGCCAAGATAACTACAGAAAGCAGTTCTTC
TRBV6-2/TRBV6-3,.,TRBJ2-1,many,CASNDNNEQFF,TGTGCCAGCAACGATAACAATGAGCAGTTCTTC
TRBV6-2/TRBV6-3,TRBD1,TRBJ2-7,few,CASNRDRVNEQYF,TGTGCCAGCAACCGGGACAGGGTGAACGAGCAGTACTTC
TRBV20-1,.,TRBJ2-1,many,CSALTEIHQFF,TGCAGTGCCCTGACCGAGATACATCAGTTCTTC
TRBV2,.,TRBJ2-2,.,CASSGMNTGELFF,TGTGCCAGCAGTGGGATGAACACCGGGGAGCTGTTTTTT
TRBV28,.,TRBJ2-6,many,CASSSPGSGANVLTF,TGTGCCAGCAGTTCCCCCGGATCTGGGGCCAACGTCCTGACTTTC
TRBV6-1,TRBD2,TRBJ2-1,.,CASSVFGGLAGGDNEQFF,TGTGCCAGCAGTGTGTTCGGAGGACTAGCGGGAGGTGACAATGAGCAGTTCTTC
TRBV19,TRBD2,TRBJ2-2,few,CASRLAGGGGELFF,TGTGCCAGTAGGCTAGCGGGAGGAGGCGGGGAGCTGTTTTTT
TRBV20-1,TRBD1,TRBJ1-5,many,CSASQTGIGNQPQHF,TGCAGTGCTAGCCAGACAGGGATAGGCAATCAGCCCCAGCATTTT
TRBV10-2,TRBD1,TRBJ2-6,.,CASSVGGGSGANVLTF,TGCGCCAGCAGCGTAGGGGGCGGGTCTGGGGCCAACGTCCTGACTTTC
TRBV5-6,.,TRBJ1-5,medium-sized,CASSLSRRSNQPQHF,TGTGCCAGCAGCTTGTCCCGTAGAAGCAATCAGCCCCAGCATTTT
TRBV20-1,TRBD2,TRBJ2-1,.,CSAALAGATNEQFF,TGCAGTGCCGCCTTAGCGGGGGCCACCAATGAGCAGTTCTTC
TRBV6-2/TRBV6-3,.,TRBJ1-1,many,CASSYSRPQSAEAFF,TGTGCCAGCAGTTACTCTCGACCACAAAGCGCTGAAGCTTTCTTT
TRBV5-1,.,TRBJ1-1,.,CASSLDDLFRAFF,TGCGCCAGCAGCTTGGACGACTTATTTAGAGCTTTCTTT
TRBV12-3/TRBV12-4,.,TRBJ2-1,many,CASSILDEQFF,TGTGCCAGCAGCATCTTAGATGAGCAGTTCTTC
TRBV7-2,TRBD1,TRBJ1-6,.,CASSLTGANSPLHF,TGTGCCAGCAGTCTGACAGGGGCAAATTCACCCCTCCACTTT
TRBV14,.,TRBJ2-1,.,CASSQDKPTSQFF,TGCGCCAGCAGCCAAGATAAACCGACTTCTCAGTTCTTC
TRBV3-1,.,TRBJ1-1,few,CASSPSYSNTEAFF,TGTGCCAGCAGCCCCTCCTATTCGAACACTGAAGCTTTCTTT